These 25 T cell receptor beta chains were sequenced from one sample in a study of cytomegalovirus exposure and HLA in healthy donors. PCR was performed using 60 Vbeta and 13 Jbeta primers. This table comes from immunoSEQ multiplex PCR, and its TCRdb copy is limited to in-frame clones, with some not included. The sample has more than 150,000 clones, roughly four fifths seen once. Sequencing used PBMCs. The receptors stem from a young woman in good health and CMV-seropositive.

V is TRBV5-1 and J is TRBJ1-2; the match to TRBD1 covers 9 bases. Per germline, CDR1 SGHRS and CDR2 YFSETQ. Unmatched junction bases numbered 7, after V lost 4 bases and J lost 6 bases. The CDR3 contains 14 residues. The CDR3: CASSPQRTGDGYTF. CDR3 DNA sequence: TGCGCCAGCAGCCCGCAAAGGACAGGGGATGGCTACACCTTC.

Only a few counts were recorded for this clone. The chain has TRBV6-5 and TRBJ2-2; 9 bases are shared with TRBD1. The length of the CDR3 is 14 residues. V gave up 2 bases and J gave up 7 bases; unmatched junction bases: 2. CDR1 is MNHEY, CDR2 SVGAGI, per germline. Written as DNA, the CDR3 is TGTGCCAGCAGTTACCGGACAGGGGTCGGGGAGCTGTTTTTT. This encodes CASSYRTGVGELFF.

This clone has just one count. The V and J genes are TRBV2 and TRBJ1-5, with no clear D. Trimming cost V 8 bases and J 1 base, with 9 bases left between them. The CDR3 loop spans 13 amino acids. From germline, CDR1 is SNHLY and CDR2 FYNNEI. CDR3 bases: TGTGCCAGCGCGCGGGCCAGCAATCAGCCCCAGCATTTT. Protein product: CASARASNQPQHF.

This clone has a handful of counts. The CDR3 nucleotides read TGTGCCAGCAGCTTGGTAACCGGGACAGGCGGCTACACCTTC. It encodes CASSLVTGTGGYTF. V is TRBV5-6 and J is TRBJ1-2; 8 bases line up with TRBD1. The V segment lost 0 bases and the J segment 8 bases; nucleotides outside the gene matches: 6. CDR3 length: 14 amino acids. The germline CDR1 and CDR2 sequences are SGHDT and YYEEEE. Full variable domain (outside the CDR3, taken from reference TRBV5-6 and TRBJ1-2): DAGVTQSPTHLIKTRGQQVTLRCSPKSGHDTVSWYQQALGQGPQFIFQYYEEEERQRGNFPDRFSGHQFPNYSSELNVNALLLGDSALYLCASSLVTGTGGYTFGSGTRLTVV.

The genes are TRBV5-1 and TRBJ1-2; perhaps TRBD1 as D (6 bases). Trimming cost V 3 bases and J 2 bases, with 11 bases left between them. Germline V gene sequence: CDR1 SGHRS, CDR2 YFSETQ. The CDR3 sequence is 14 residues long. The CDR3 nucleotides read TGCGCCAGCAGCTCCACTCAGGGGAACTATGGCTACACCTTC. Protein: CASSSTQGNYGYTF. Filled out from reference TRBV5-1 and TRBJ1-2, the complete variable domain reads KAGVTQTPRYLIKTRGQQVTLSCSPISGHRSVSWYQQTPGQGLQFLFEYFSETQRNKGNFPGRFSGRQFSNSRSEMNVSTLELGDSALYLCASSSTQGNYGYTFGSGTRLTVV.

The V gene is TRBV6-5, the J gene TRBJ1-2; 7 bases fit TRBD1. Germline lookup yields CDR1 MNHEY and CDR2 SVGAGI. The CDR3 totals 15 residues. Unmatched junction bases numbered 11, after V lost 2 bases and J lost 8 bases. The CDR3 nucleotides are TGTGCCAGCAGTTACCTTACGACAGGGTTTAACGGCTACACCTTC. It specifies CASSYLTTGFNGYTF.

CDR3 residues: CAWSVRTPLFYTF. DNA for the CDR3: TGTGCCTGGAGTGTCAGGACTCCCCTATTCTACACCTTC. The gene calls are TRBV30 and TRBJ1-2; D ambiguous. The CDR3 contains 13 residues. Trimming removed 0 bases from V and 10 bases from J, with 15 bases in between. Germline CDR1 is GTSNPN and CDR2 is SVGIG (reference sequence).

The J gene is TRBJ1-6, the V gene TRBV9; D may be TRBD1 (6 bases). V lost 5 bases to trimming and J lost 1 base, with 10 bases between them. This CDR3 contains 15 residues. Germline V gives CDR1 SGDLS, CDR2 YYNGEE. CDR3 nucleotide sequence: TGTGCCAGCAGACAGGGTTTGTCCTATAATTCACCCCTCCACTTT. Amino acid sequence: CASRQGLSYNSPLHF.

The DNA for the CDR3 is TGCAGCGTTACAGGGTATTATGGAAAACTGTTTTTT. As protein: CSVTGYYGKLFF. This chain connects TRBV29-1 to TRBJ1-4; the D gene is possibly TRBD1 (6 bases). CDR3 length: 12 amino acids. Germline V gene lookup returns CDR1 SQVTM and CDR2 ANQGSEA. V was trimmed by 5 bases and J by 10 bases, leaving 14 bases between them.

The chain employs TRBV7-2 and TRBJ2-2; 14 bases line up with TRBD2. The germline gives CDR1 SGHTA, CDR2 FQGNSA. The CDR3 loop spans 16 amino acids. The trim removed 6 bases at V and 5 bases at J, leaving 5 bases unmatched. The DNA for the CDR3 is TGTGCCAGCAGTACGGGACTAGCGGGGGATACCGGGGAGCTGTTTTTT. Amino acids: CASSTGLAGDTGELFF.

This clone came up once. V gene TRBV5-4 combines with J gene TRBJ1-1, with TRBD1 as a possible D gene (5 bases). The germline CDR1 and CDR2 sequences are SGHNT and YYREEE (reference sequence). V was cut by 7 bases and J by 5 bases, with 18 bases left in between. The CDR3 is 14 amino acids. The CDR3 DNA reads as TGTGCCAGCGCTCGGGGGAAAGGATGGACTGAAGCTTTCTTT. Translating it yields CASARGKGWTEAFF.

This chain uses TRBV5-6 with TRBJ2-7; the D is unclear. This CDR3 region has 12 residues. V was shortened by 4 bases and J by 4 bases, with 9 bases between the two germline ends. Germline V lookup: CDR1 SGHDT, CDR2 YYEEEE. Here the CDR3 reads CASSPYPYEQYF. CDR3 nucleotide sequence: TGTGCCAGCAGCCCCTATCCTTACGAGCAGTACTTC.

The CDR3 DNA is TGTGCCAGCAGCTTAGATCAGGGGGCGAGGGAGACCCAGTACTTC. Protein sequence: CASSLDQGARETQYF. This rearrangement joins TRBV11-3 to TRBJ2-5; 8 bases are a match to TRBD1. The ends lost 0 bases at V and 5 bases at J; junction bases unmatched: 5. Germline CDR1 is SGHNT and CDR2 is YENEEA. CDR3 length: 15 residues.

The rearrangement uses TRBV30 and TRBJ2-5; maybe TRBD2 (5 bases). V lost 1 base to trimming and J lost 5 bases, with 5 bases between them. The CDR3 length is 11 residues. Germline CDR1 GTSNPN, CDR2 SVGIG (reference sequence). The CDR3 here is CAWSAGETQYF. In DNA, the CDR3 is TGTGCCTGGAGTGCGGGGGAGACCCAGTACTTC. The whole variable domain, filled in from reference TRBV30 and TRBJ2-5, reads SQTIHQWPATLVQPVGSPLSLECTVEGTSNPNLYWYRQAAGRGLQLLFYSVGIGQISSEVPQNLSASRPQDRQFILSSKKLLLSDSGFYLCAWSAGETQYFGPGTRLLVL.

The chain recombines TRBV28 with TRBJ2-7; 8 positions agree with TRBD1. Unmatched junction bases numbered 7, after V lost 6 bases and J lost 0 bases. The CDR3 spans 15 residues. The germline gives CDR1 MDHEN, CDR2 SYDVKM. CDR3 nucleotide sequence: TGTGCCAGCAGCTCAAATGACAGGGGCTCCTACGAGCAGTACTTC. Amino acids: CASSSNDRGSYEQYF.

To note about this clone: Other DNA sequences in this sample translate to the same CDR3. The chain couples TRBV19 to TRBJ1-4, with TRBD1 matching 10 bases. Unmatched junction bases numbered 16, after V lost 4 bases and J lost 14 bases. Germline V gene data show CDR1 as LNHDA and CDR2 as SQIVND (reference sequence). The CDR3 consists of 16 residues. The chain's CDR3 is CASSTPRQGAYGKLFF. The CDR3 DNA is TGTGCCAGTAGTACACCTCGACAGGGGGCGTACGGAAAGCTGTTTTTT.

The V and J genes are TRBV18 and TRBJ1-5, with 8 bases identical to TRBD1. The CDR3 is 16 amino acids. The V segment lost 2 bases and the J segment 1 base; nucleotides outside the gene matches: 4. Germline CDR1 and CDR2: KGHSH and LQKENI. The CDR3 reads CASSPWGTGSNQPQHF. The CDR3 DNA reads as TGTGCCAGCTCACCATGGGGGACAGGAAGCAATCAGCCCCAGCATTTT.

The V and J genes are TRBV27 and TRBJ2-2; 8 bases are a match to TRBD2. The junction had 4 bases not matched to a gene; V was cut back by 3 bases and J by 1 base. Germline CDR1 reads MNHEY; CDR2 reads SMNVEV (reference sequence). The CDR3 spans 16 residues. The CDR3 spells CASSFSGGLNTGELFF. The CDR3 nucleotides read TGTGCCAGCAGTTTCAGCGGGGGCCTGAACACCGGGGAGCTGTTTTTT.

V gene TRBV6-4 combines with J gene TRBJ2-7, with TRBD1 matching over 8 bases. J gave up 5 bases and V 5 bases, and 11 bases lay outside the gene matches. CDR3 length: 15 residues. Germline CDR1 and CDR2: MRHNA and SNTAGT. The CDR3 loop reads CASSYPGTGGNEQYF. CDR3 coding DNA: TGTGCCAGCAGTTATCCCGGGACAGGAGGAAACGAGCAGTACTTC.

This clone came up once. The chain is built from TRBV30 and TRBJ1-1, with TRBD1 identical over 8 bases. Trimming at V came to 0 bases and at J to 10 bases, leaving 16 bases not matched to a gene. The germline V gene has CDR1 GTSNPN and CDR2 SVGIG (reference sequence). This CDR3 comprises 16 residues. The CDR3: CAWSVRLNRGSMGAFF. The DNA of the CDR3 is TGTGCCTGGAGTGTACGTTTAAACAGGGGGTCCATGGGAGCTTTCTTT.

J is TRBJ2-2 and V is TRBV4-1; perhaps TRBD1 as D (5 bases). The germline V gene encodes CDR1 MGHRA and CDR2 YSYEKL. The CDR3 has 15 amino acids. Trimming shortened V by 1 base and J by 4 bases, and 10 bases separated the two germline ends. The DNA for the CDR3 is TGCGCCAGCAGCCAAGTACAGGTCACCACCGGGGAGCTGTTTTTT. Protein: CASSQVQVTTGELFF.

The genes are TRBV30 and TRBJ1-5, with D tentatively TRBD1 (6 bases). The V end was cut by 0 bases, the J end by 6 bases, with 9 bases between. Germline CDR1 is GTSNPN and CDR2 is SVGIG (reference sequence). This CDR3 has 13 residues. CDR3 DNA sequence: TGTGCCTGGAGTGTACGGGGGGCTCAGCCCCAGCATTTT. This codes for CAWSVRGAQPQHF.

The J gene is TRBJ1-6, the V gene TRBV5-6; weak D call: TRBD1 (5 bases). Germline V gene data show CDR1 as SGHDT and CDR2 as YYEEEE. The CDR3 runs 17 residues. Trimming removed 3 bases from V and 7 bases from J, with 20 bases in between. The CDR3 bases are TGTGCCAGCAGCTCCACCGACAGTTTGGGGTGGAATTCACCCCTCCACTTT. The encoded protein is CASSSTDSLGWNSPLHF. The variable domain in full, with the rest retrieved from reference TRBV5-6 and TRBJ1-6, is DAGVTQSPTHLIKTRGQQVTLRCSPKSGHDTVSWYQQALGQGPQFIFQYYEEEERQRGNFPDRFSGHQFPNYSSELNVNALLLGDSALYLCASSSTDSLGWNSPLHFGNGTRLTVT.

A few counts support this clone. The chain employs TRBV7-8 and TRBJ1-5, with TRBD1 matching over 8 bases. Germline V gene lookup returns CDR1 SGHVS and CDR2 FQNEAQ. With V trimmed by 4 bases and J by 12 bases, 8 bases remained unmatched. This CDR3 has 13 residues. The CDR3 spells CASSSNRDRLQHF. The DNA for the CDR3 is TGTGCCAGCAGCTCGAACCGGGACAGGCTCCAGCATTTT.

The V and J genes are TRBV11-2 and TRBJ1-5; no clear D. V lost 5 bases and J lost 4, with 18 bases in between. This CDR3 is 16 amino acids long. Per germline, CDR1 SGHAT and CDR2 FQNNGV. This CDR3 is CASSPDKGRENQPQHF. In DNA, the CDR3 is TGTGCCAGCAGCCCCGATAAGGGAAGGGAGAATCAGCCCCAGCATTTT.